A selection of T cell receptor beta chains follows, all from one sample in a study of identical twins. A single record per CDR3 protein comes from TCRdb applying MiXCR to the 5' RACE reads. This sample has some 440,000 distinct CDR3 sequences, with approximately 24% found just once. The same sample was also used in a study of T cells expressing NK-cell markers.

The source material was CD4+ T cells sorted from blood. These receptors were collected from a woman between 18 and 30 years old in good health. Each CDR3 is given with its conserved first and last residue. A D gene is named only where the DNA matches it firmly. Clone size is given for some rows only: seen once, a few or many times, or a class if the clone is expanded.

length: 14
size: -
V: TRBV27
D: -
J: TRBJ2-6
CDR3: CASSFIPGANVLTF
DNA: TGTGCCAGCAGTTTTATACCTGGGGCCAACGTCCTGACTTTC

length: 16
size: -
V: TRBV5-1
D: TRBD1
J: TRBJ1-2
CDR3: CASSERNPGGSEGYTF
DNA: TGCGCCAGCAGCGAAAGGAACCCAGGGGGCAGCGAGGGCTACACCTTC

length: 16
size: -
V: TRBV5-1
D: TRBD2
J: TRBJ2-3
CDR3: CATSSGRATGTDTQYF
DNA: TGCGCCACCTCTAGCGGGAGGGCCACTGGCACAGATACGCAGTATTTT

length: 14
size: -
V: TRBV20-1
D: TRBD2
J: TRBJ2-3
CDR3: CSANSQPRGDTQYF
DNA: TGCAGTGCCAACTCGCAACCGCGGGGGGATACGCAGTATTTT

length: 14
size: -
V: TRBV28
D: -
J: TRBJ2-5
CDR3: CASSLWTLGGAQYF
DNA: TGTGCCAGCAGTTTATGGACGCTTGGAGGCGCCCAGTACTTC

length: 15
size: few
V: TRBV11-2
D: TRBD2
J: TRBJ2-7
CDR3: CASSSGGRASYEQYF
DNA: TGTGCCAGCAGCTCCGGCGGGAGGGCGTCCTACGAGCAGTACTTC

length: 12
size: few
V: TRBV12-3/TRBV12-4
D: -
J: TRBJ2-1
CDR3: CASILRPGEQFF
DNA: TGTGCCAGCATCTTGAGGCCCGGAGAGCAGTTCTTC

length: 13
size: few
V: TRBV10-1
D: -
J: TRBJ1-1
CDR3: CASSEWGRGEAFF
DNA: TGCGCCAGCAGTGAGTGGGGGCGAGGAGAAGCCTTCTTT

length: 18
size: -
V: TRBV3-1
D: TRBD1
J: TRBJ2-7
CDR3: CASSQDFAVGTGFSEQYF
DNA: TGTGCCAGCAGCCAAGATTTTGCGGTTGGGACAGGGTTCTCCGAGCAGTACTTC

length: 14
size: few
V: TRBV4-3
D: -
J: TRBJ2-3
CDR3: CASSINAIGDTQYF
DNA: TGCGCCAGCAGCATTAATGCGATTGGAGATACGCAGTATTTT

length: 12
size: -
V: TRBV12-3/TRBV12-4
D: -
J: TRBJ1-1
CDR3: CASSRDSYEAFF
DNA: TGTGCCAGCAGCCGAGACAGCTATGAAGCTTTCTTT

length: 18
size: -
V: TRBV11-2
D: TRBD2
J: TRBJ2-7
CDR3: CASSLRSRAGGYYHEQYF
DNA: TGTGCCAGCAGCTTACGTTCTAGAGCGGGAGGATATTACCACGAGCAGTACTTC

length: 14
size: -
V: TRBV7-9
D: TRBD1
J: TRBJ2-5
CDR3: CASSSYRGRETQYF
DNA: TGTGCCAGCAGCTCGTACAGGGGCCGGGAGACCCAGTACTTC

length: 14
size: -
V: TRBV7-7
D: -
J: TRBJ2-7
CDR3: CASSPDGRSYEQYF
DNA: TGTGCCAGCAGCCCGGACGGTCGCTCCTACGAGCAGTACTTC

length: 14
size: few
V: TRBV20-1
D: TRBD2
J: TRBJ2-7
CDR3: CSAFSGGPSYEQYF
DNA: TGCAGTGCTTTTAGCGGGGGGCCCTCCTACGAGCAGTACTTC

length: 15
size: -
V: TRBV4-3
D: -
J: TRBJ2-3
CDR3: CASSQDFLFTDTQYF
DNA: TGCGCCAGCAGCCAAGATTTTCTGTTTACAGATACGCAGTATTTT

length: 14
size: few
V: TRBV15
D: -
J: TRBJ1-1
CDR3: CATSAGHGWGEAFF
DNA: TGTGCCACCAGCGCCGGACATGGGTGGGGTGAAGCTTTCTTT

length: 16
size: few
V: TRBV15
D: TRBD2
J: TRBJ2-7
CDR3: CATSRGSGSRAFEQYF
DNA: TGTGCCACCAGCAGAGGTAGCGGGAGTAGAGCGTTCGAGCAGTACTTC

length: 15
size: -
V: TRBV29-1
D: TRBD2
J: TRBJ2-3
CDR3: CSVLGLAGPTDTQYF
DNA: TGCAGCGTTTTGGGACTAGCGGGACCCACAGATACGCAGTATTTT

length: 15
size: few
V: TRBV7-2
D: TRBD1
J: TRBJ2-7
CDR3: CASSLTGSKPYEQYF
DNA: TGTGCCAGCAGCTTGACAGGGTCCAAACCCTACGAGCAGTACTTC

length: 17
size: -
V: TRBV4-3
D: TRBD1
J: TRBJ2-7
CDR3: CASSQDFSGQRTYEQYF
DNA: TGCGCCAGCAGCCAAGATTTCTCGGGACAGAGAACCTACGAGCAGTACTTC

length: 14
size: -
V: TRBV20-1
D: TRBD1
J: TRBJ2-5
CDR3: CSAGPRGRRETQYF
DNA: TGCAGTGCTGGCCCCAGGGGGCGAAGAGAGACCCAGTACTTC

length: 12
size: few
V: TRBV20-1
D: -
J: TRBJ2-1
CDR3: CSASPLNNEQFF
DNA: TGCAGTGCTAGTCCCTTAAACAATGAGCAGTTCTTC

length: 14
size: -
V: TRBV6-5
D: -
J: TRBJ2-7
CDR3: CASSYVAGHYEQYF
DNA: TGTGCCAGCAGTTACGTTGCAGGTCACTACGAGCAGTACTTC

length: 14
size: -
V: TRBV12-3/TRBV12-4
D: -
J: TRBJ1-2
CDR3: CASGNAGAPAGYTF
DNA: TGTGCCAGCGGTAACGCAGGGGCTCCCGCCGGCTACACCTTC

length: 13
size: -
V: TRBV12-3/TRBV12-4
D: -
J: TRBJ1-2
CDR3: CASRIGFNYGYTF
DNA: TGTGCCAGCAGGATAGGGTTCAACTATGGCTACACCTTC

length: 14
size: -
V: TRBV11-3
D: -
J: TRBJ1-1
CDR3: CASRPRGFNTEAFF
DNA: TGTGCCAGCAGGCCTCGGGGTTTCAACACTGAAGCTTTCTTT

length: 13
size: -
V: TRBV10-3
D: TRBD1
J: TRBJ2-5
CDR3: CAIRGTVEETQYF
DNA: TGTGCCATCAGGGGGACAGTAGAAGAGACCCAGTACTTC

length: 12
size: -
V: TRBV20-1
D: TRBD1
J: TRBJ2-3
CDR3: CSATRDRDTQYF
DNA: TGCAGTGCTACTAGGGACAGAGATACGCAGTATTTT

length: 13
size: few
V: TRBV20-1
D: -
J: TRBJ2-7
CDR3: CSASGGGADEQYF
DNA: TGCAGTGCTAGTGGAGGGGGCGCGGACGAGCAGTACTTC

length: 13
size: many
V: TRBV27
D: -
J: TRBJ2-5
CDR3: CASSFQTQETQYF
DNA: TGTGCCAGCAGTTTCCAGACTCAAGAGACCCAGTACTTC

length: 15
size: few
V: TRBV21-1
D: -
J: TRBJ2-5
CDR3: CASSMEGTKQETQYF
DNA: TGTGCCAGCAGCATGGAAGGGACCAAACAAGAGACCCAGTACTTC

length: 16
size: few
V: TRBV9
D: TRBD2
J: TRBJ2-5
CDR3: CASSVGVLAGDETQYF
DNA: TGTGCCAGCAGCGTAGGAGTACTAGCGGGGGATGAGACCCAGTACTTC

length: 16
size: few
V: TRBV5-1
D: -
J: TRBJ2-3
CDR3: CASSLSADVLTDTQYF
DNA: TGCGCCAGCAGCTTGTCGGCAGACGTATTGACGGATACGCAGTATTTT

length: 14
size: -
V: TRBV12-3/TRBV12-4
D: -
J: TRBJ2-7
CDR3: CASSLGWASSEQYF
DNA: TGTGCCAGCAGTTTAGGGTGGGCCAGCTCCGAGCAGTACTTC

length: 14
size: few
V: TRBV10-3
D: -
J: TRBJ2-3
CDR3: CATGVTSGTDTQYF
DNA: TGTGCCACGGGAGTGACATCTGGCACAGATACGCAGTATTTT

length: 12
size: few
V: TRBV30
D: TRBD1
J: TRBJ2-7
CDR3: CAWGQGTYEQYF
DNA: TGTGCCTGGGGACAGGGAACCTACGAGCAGTACTTC

length: 15
size: -
V: TRBV7-9
D: TRBD1
J: TRBJ1-1
CDR3: CASSSQDRGFTEAFF
DNA: TGTGCCAGCAGCTCCCAGGACAGGGGTTTCACTGAAGCTTTCTTT

length: 16
size: -
V: TRBV7-6
D: TRBD2
J: TRBJ2-3
CDR3: CASSLAGGRATDTQYF
DNA: TGTGCCAGCAGCTTAGCTGGCGGGAGGGCCACAGATACGCAGTATTTT

length: 16
size: few
V: TRBV12-3/TRBV12-4
D: -
J: TRBJ2-2
CDR3: CASSLIGTRGTGELFF
DNA: TGTGCCAGCAGTTTGATAGGGACGAGAGGCACCGGGGAGCTGTTTTTT

length: 15
size: -
V: TRBV10-3
D: TRBD1
J: TRBJ1-4
CDR3: CAISEAGTGDEKLFF
DNA: TGTGCCATCAGTGAGGCCGGGACAGGGGACGAAAAACTGTTTTTT

length: 17
size: -
V: TRBV15
D: TRBD2
J: TRBJ2-7
CDR3: CATSRGDGLAGGGEQYF
DNA: TGTGCCACCAGCAGAGGGGACGGACTAGCGGGAGGTGGAGAGCAGTACTTC

length: 14
size: few
V: TRBV6-1
D: TRBD2
J: TRBJ2-7
CDR3: CASSPTTPAGEQYF
DNA: TGTGCCAGCAGTCCAACGACCCCAGCGGGGGAGCAGTACTTC

length: 15
size: -
V: TRBV5-1
D: TRBD1
J: TRBJ2-7
CDR3: CASSPGTGYAYEQYF
DNA: TGCGCCAGCAGCCCCGGGACAGGGTACGCCTACGAGCAGTACTTC

length: 17
size: few
V: TRBV29-1
D: TRBD2
J: TRBJ2-1
CDR3: CSVEYRVGTSGYNEQFF
DNA: TGCAGCGTTGAATATCGCGTAGGGACTAGCGGTTACAATGAGCAGTTCTTC

length: 19
size: few
V: TRBV4-1
D: -
J: TRBJ2-6
CDR3: CASTRSPTGSPSGANVLTF
DNA: TGCGCCAGCACCCGAAGCCCGACAGGTTCTCCCTCTGGGGCCAACGTCCTGACTTTC

length: 17
size: -
V: TRBV2
D: -
J: TRBJ2-5
CDR3: CASRSRAIRMDQETQYF
DNA: TGTGCCAGCAGGAGCCGGGCCATAAGGATGGACCAAGAGACCCAGTACTTC

length: 15
size: -
V: TRBV27
D: -
J: TRBJ2-7
CDR3: CASSLNPGKTYEQYF
DNA: TGTGCCAGCAGTTTAAACCCAGGAAAGACCTACGAGCAGTACTTC

length: 14
size: -
V: TRBV2
D: -
J: TRBJ2-3
CDR3: CASSDQGGADTQYF
DNA: TGTGCCAGCAGTGACCAAGGGGGGGCAGATACGCAGTATTTT

length: 18
size: -
V: TRBV3-1
D: -
J: TRBJ2-4
CDR3: CASSQVIPIQPSKNIQYF
DNA: TGTGCCAGCAGCCAAGTAATCCCGATCCAACCGTCCAAAAACATTCAGTACTTC

length: 16
size: -
V: TRBV12-3/TRBV12-4
D: TRBD2
J: TRBJ2-7
CDR3: CASSLVRGRKSYEQYF
DNA: TGTGCCAGCAGTTTAGTTCGCGGGAGAAAATCCTACGAGCAGTACTTC

length: 15
size: many
V: TRBV25-1
D: TRBD1
J: TRBJ2-7
CDR3: CASSPSNRGSYEQYF
DNA: TGTGCCAGCAGCCCTTCAAACAGGGGCTCCTACGAGCAGTACTTC

length: 16
size: few
V: TRBV29-1
D: -
J: TRBJ1-2
CDR3: CSVSGDTWGAERGYTF
DNA: TGCAGCGTTTCAGGTGATACGTGGGGCGCGGAACGGGGCTACACCTTC